This TCR beta chain was identified in a study of T cell responses to AZD1222 COVID-19 vaccine (dated by TCRdb to the early 2020s). Background for the entire study: AZD1222 recipients whose second dose came at about 4 weeks and those whose second dose came at about 12 weeks were combined into one group, since spike-specific TCR depth and breadth did not differ between the two schedules. TCR sequencing was performed for fewer than 250 trial participants, of whom around 200 were given two doses of AZD1222 and 26 were given two doses of MenACWY control vaccine. Trial participants were enrolled by age into 18-55, 56-69 and 70-plus year subgroups, with around 140, 26 and 57 TCR-sequenced participants respectively. The paper's findings and limits, for the study overall: The 56-69-year group was small, and its depth increase did not reach significance, likely because of low power. Conclusions about previously exposed vaccinees were limited because only a handful of AZD1222 recipients were SARS-CoV-2 seropositive at baseline. Participants were mostly white British, with more females than males. The authors suggested clonal diversity may have been underestimated. After two AZD1222 doses, spike-specific TCR breadth and depth were significantly higher than at day 0 and than in MenACWY recipients. Reportedly, almost half of the unique spike-specific TCRs recognized epitopes lying outside the regions that are mutated in the B.1.351 and B.1.1.7 variants. Because no day 14 peak-response samples were available, the repertoires could be characterized only after the peak T cell response. The whole spike protein was spanned by vaccine-associated CD4 TCRs, and dominant responses were seen in regions 160-218 and 743-854.

There are 15 amino acids in the CDR3, from cysteine to phenylalanine inclusive. Of all the DNA, just the CDR3 is kept, 45 bases in frame from base 1. CDR1 ENHRY and CDR2 SYGVKD were looked up in the germline V gene. V gives up 1 base and J gives up 3 bases, and the segment between their germline ends measures 9 bases. The CDR3 regions of human TCRbeta chains were subjected to immunosequencing. The study's processing was this. TCRs in the repertoires were compared against a reference library of SARS-CoV-2-specific TCRs that had been generated with the MIRA antigen-specificity platform. Breadth was defined as the fraction of unique TCRs that were SARS-CoV-2-associated. Depth was defined as the fraction of total T cells that were SARS-CoV-2-associated. Each spike-specific TCR was assigned to its reactive spike region and to a CD4 or CD8 class using the MIRA data. Log10-transformed breadth and depth values were compared by one-way ANOVA with Sidak's multiple comparisons tests. TCRdb took this table from immuneACCESS and kept in-frame rearrangements with V and J called. Such tables lack part of the clones; where checked against another copy, unresolved V genes explain under half of the gap, and the rest is unexplained. V, J and clone size derive from that table, while D and trimming were established from the DNA sequence. Here the sample has roughly 180,000 clones; about nine tenths occur a single time. The ten biggest clones cover approximately 2% of the sample.

Reading the label with the study, this specimen's time point is: baseline before first vaccination. The vaccinee samples were drawn from two UK trials, COV001 and COV002, one of which was a single-blind randomized controlled phase 2/3 trial testing AZD1222 (ChAdOx1 nCoV-19) in healthy adults. For TCRbeta chain sequencing, PBMC samples were collected from trial participants at day 0 and at day 28 after the second dose. As to this clone: The clone's antigen remains unknown. One base away there is no much larger clone; base qualities are not given.

Material: peripheral blood, obtained on day 0 of AZD1222 vaccination. The sequence joins TRBV10-3 to TRBJ2-2, and TRBD1 may be the D gene, going by 6 matching bases. This TCR came from an adult in good health. For the CDR3, the sequence is CAISEWGLDTGELFF. The nucleotide sequence reads TGTGCCATCAGTGAGTGGGGGCTGGACACCGGGGAGCTGTTTTTT.